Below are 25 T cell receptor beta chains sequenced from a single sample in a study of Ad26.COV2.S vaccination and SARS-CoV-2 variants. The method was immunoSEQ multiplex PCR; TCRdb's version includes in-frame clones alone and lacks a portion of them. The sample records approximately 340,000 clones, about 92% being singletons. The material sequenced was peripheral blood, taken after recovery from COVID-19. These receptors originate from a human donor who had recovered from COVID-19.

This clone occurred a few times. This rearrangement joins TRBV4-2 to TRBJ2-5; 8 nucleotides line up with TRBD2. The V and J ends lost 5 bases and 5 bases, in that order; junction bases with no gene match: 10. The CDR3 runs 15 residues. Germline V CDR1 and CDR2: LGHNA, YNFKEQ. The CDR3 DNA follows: TGTGCCAGCAGCATGGCTGCGGGGGGAGGGGAGACCCAGTACTTC. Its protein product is CASSMAAGGGETQYF.

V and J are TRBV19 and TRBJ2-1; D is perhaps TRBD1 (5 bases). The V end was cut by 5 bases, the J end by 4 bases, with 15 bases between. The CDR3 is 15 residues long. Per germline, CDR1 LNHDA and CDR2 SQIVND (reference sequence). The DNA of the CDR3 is TGTGCCAGTAGTTTTCTGCAGGGTCTGTACAATGAGCAGTTCTTC. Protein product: CASSFLQGLYNEQFF. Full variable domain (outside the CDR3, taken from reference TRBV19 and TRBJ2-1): DGGITQSPKYLFRKEGQNVTLSCEQNLNHDAMYWYRQDPGQGLRLIYYSQIVNDFQKGDIAEGYSVSREKKESFPLTVTSAQKNPTAFYLCASSFLQGLYNEQFFGPGTRLTVL.

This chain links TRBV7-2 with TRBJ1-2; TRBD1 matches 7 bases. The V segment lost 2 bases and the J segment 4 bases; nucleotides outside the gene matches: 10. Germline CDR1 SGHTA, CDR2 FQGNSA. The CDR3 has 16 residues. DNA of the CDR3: TGTGCCAGCAGCTTATTAGGGGGCCGGCGGGGCTATGGCTACACCTTC. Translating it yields CASSLLGGRRGYGYTF.

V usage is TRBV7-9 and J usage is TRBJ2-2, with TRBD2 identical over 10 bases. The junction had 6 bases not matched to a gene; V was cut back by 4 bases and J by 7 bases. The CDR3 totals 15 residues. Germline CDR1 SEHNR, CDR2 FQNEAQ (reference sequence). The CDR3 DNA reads TGTGCCAGCAGCTCGGGTGGGACTAGCGACGGGGAGCTGTTTTTT. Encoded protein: CASSSGGTSDGELFF.

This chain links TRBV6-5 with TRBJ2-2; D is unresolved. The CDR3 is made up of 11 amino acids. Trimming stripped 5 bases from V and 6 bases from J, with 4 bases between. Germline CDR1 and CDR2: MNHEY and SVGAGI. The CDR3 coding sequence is TGTGCCAGCAGTCGAGCCGGGGAGCTGTTTTTT. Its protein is CASSRAGELFF.

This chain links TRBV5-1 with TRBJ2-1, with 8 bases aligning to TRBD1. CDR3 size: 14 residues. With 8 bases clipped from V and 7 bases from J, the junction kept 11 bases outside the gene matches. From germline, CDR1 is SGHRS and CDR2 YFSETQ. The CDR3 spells CASYGTGGPNEQFF. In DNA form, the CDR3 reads TGCGCCAGTTACGGAACAGGGGGGCCGAATGAGCAGTTCTTC.

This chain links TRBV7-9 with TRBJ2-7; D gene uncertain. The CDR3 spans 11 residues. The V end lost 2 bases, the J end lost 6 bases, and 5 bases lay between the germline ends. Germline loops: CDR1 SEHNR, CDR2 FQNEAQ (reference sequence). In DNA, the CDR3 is TGTGCCAGCAGCTTACGTGGCGAGCAGTACTTC. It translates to CASSLRGEQYF.

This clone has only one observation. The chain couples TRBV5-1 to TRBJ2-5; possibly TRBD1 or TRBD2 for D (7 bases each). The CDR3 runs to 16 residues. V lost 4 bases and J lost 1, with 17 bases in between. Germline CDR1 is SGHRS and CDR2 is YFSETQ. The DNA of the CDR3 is TGCGCCAGCAGCATACCAGGGGGGGGTTCCCAAGAGACCCAGTACTTC. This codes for CASSIPGGGSQETQYF.

CDR3 protein: CASRGDIVDGYTF. The DNA for the CDR3 is TGTGCCAGCAGAGGGGACATAGTAGATGGCTACACCTTC. The chain has TRBV2 and TRBJ1-2, with D possibly being TRBD1 (6 bases). CDR1 SNHLY and CDR2 FYNNEI come from the germline V gene. Trimming removed 6 bases at V and 6 bases at J, with 14 bases between. The CDR3 runs to 13 residues. The full variable domain, its missing parts supplied by reference TRBV2 and TRBJ1-2, is EPEVTQTPSHQVTQMGQEVILRCVPISNHLYFYWYRQILGQKVEFLVSFYNNEISEKSEIFDDQFSVERPDGSNFTLKIRSTKLEDSAMYFCASRGDIVDGYTFGSGTRLTVV.

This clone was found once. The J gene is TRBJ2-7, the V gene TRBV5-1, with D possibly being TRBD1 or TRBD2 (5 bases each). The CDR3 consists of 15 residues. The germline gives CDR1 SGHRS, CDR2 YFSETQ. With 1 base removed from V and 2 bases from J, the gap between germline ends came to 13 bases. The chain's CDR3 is CASSLLPGTTYEQYF. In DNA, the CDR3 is TGCGCCAGCAGCTTGCTGCCTGGGACGACCTACGAGCAGTACTTC.

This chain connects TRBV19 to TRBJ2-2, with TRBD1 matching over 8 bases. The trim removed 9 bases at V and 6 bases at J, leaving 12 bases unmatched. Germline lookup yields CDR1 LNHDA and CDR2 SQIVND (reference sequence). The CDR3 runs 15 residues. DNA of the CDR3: TGTGCCAGCCAACACCGCAGGGGGCGGGCCGGGGAGCTGTTTTTT. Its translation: CASQHRRGRAGELFF.

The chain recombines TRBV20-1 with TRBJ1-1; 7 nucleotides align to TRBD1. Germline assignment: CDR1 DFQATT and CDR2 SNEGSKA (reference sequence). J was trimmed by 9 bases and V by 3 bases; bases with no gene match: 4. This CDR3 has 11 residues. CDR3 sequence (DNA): TGCAGTGCTAGGGGGGGACAGCAAGCTTTCTTT. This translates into CSARGGQQAFF.

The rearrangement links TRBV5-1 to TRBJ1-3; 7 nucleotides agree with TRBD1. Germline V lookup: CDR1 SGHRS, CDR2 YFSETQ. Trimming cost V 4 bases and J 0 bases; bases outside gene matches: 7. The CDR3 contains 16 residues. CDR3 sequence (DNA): TGCGCCAGCAGCCAAATAACAGGGGACTCTGGAAACACCATATATTTT. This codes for CASSQITGDSGNTIYF.

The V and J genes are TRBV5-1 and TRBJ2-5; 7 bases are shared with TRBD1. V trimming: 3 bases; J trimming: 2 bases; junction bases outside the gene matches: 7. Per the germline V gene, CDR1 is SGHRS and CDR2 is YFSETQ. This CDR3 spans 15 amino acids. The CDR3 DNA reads TGCGCCAGCAGCTGGGCCCCGGGACAGCAAGAGACCCAGTACTTC. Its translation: CASSWAPGQQETQYF.

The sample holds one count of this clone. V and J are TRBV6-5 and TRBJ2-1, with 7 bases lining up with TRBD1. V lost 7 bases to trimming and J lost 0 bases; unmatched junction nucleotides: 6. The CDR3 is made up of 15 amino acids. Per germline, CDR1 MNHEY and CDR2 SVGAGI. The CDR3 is CASKPTGNSYNEQFF. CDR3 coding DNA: TGTGCCAGCAAACCGACAGGGAACTCCTACAATGAGCAGTTCTTC.

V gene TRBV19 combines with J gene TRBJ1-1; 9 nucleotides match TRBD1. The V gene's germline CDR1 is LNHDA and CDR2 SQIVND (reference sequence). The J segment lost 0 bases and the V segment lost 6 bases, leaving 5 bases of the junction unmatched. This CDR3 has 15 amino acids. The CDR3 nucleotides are TGTGCCAGTAGGGGACAGGGCCTAATGAACACTGAAGCTTTCTTT. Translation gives CASRGQGLMNTEAFF.

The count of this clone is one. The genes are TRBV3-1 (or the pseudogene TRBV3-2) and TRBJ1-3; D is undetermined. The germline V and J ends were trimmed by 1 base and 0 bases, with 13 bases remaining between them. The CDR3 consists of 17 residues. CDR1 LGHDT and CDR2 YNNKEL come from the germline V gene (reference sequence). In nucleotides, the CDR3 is TGTGCCAGCAGCCAAGGACAAGGCCGTAGCTCTGGAAACACCATATATTTT. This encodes CASSQGQGRSSGNTIYF.

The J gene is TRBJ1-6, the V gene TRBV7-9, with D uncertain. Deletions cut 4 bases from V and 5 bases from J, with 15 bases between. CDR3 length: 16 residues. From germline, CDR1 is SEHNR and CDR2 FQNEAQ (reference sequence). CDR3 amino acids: CASSSGGLYDNSPLHF. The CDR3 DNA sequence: TGTGCCAGCAGCTCAGGAGGCCTCTACGATAATTCACCCCTCCACTTT. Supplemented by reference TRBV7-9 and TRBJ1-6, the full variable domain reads DTGVSQNPRHKITKRGQNVTFRCDPISEHNRLYWYRQTLGQGPEFLTYFQNEAQLEKSRLLSDRFSAERPKGSFSTLEIQRTEQGDSAMYLCASSSGGLYDNSPLHFGNGTRLTVT.

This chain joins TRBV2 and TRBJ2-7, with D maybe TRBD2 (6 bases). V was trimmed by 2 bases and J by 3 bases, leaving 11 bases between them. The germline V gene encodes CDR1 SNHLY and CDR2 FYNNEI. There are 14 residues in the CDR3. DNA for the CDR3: TGTGCCAGCAGTGAACGCGGGGAAGGCTACGAGCAGTACTTC. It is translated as CASSERGEGYEQYF.

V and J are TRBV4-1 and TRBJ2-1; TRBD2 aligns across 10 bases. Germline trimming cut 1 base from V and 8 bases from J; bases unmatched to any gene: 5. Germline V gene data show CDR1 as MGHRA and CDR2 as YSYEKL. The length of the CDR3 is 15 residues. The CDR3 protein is CASSQGSGGAYEQFF. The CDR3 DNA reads TGCGCCAGCAGCCAAGGAAGCGGGGGGGCCTATGAGCAGTTCTTC.

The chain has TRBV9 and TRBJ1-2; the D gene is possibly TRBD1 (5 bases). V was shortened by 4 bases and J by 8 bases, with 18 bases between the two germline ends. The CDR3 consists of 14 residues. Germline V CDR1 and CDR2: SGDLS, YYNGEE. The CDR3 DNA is TGTGCCAGCAGCACCTCGACAGTCCCCAAAGGCTACACCTTC. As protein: CASSTSTVPKGYTF.

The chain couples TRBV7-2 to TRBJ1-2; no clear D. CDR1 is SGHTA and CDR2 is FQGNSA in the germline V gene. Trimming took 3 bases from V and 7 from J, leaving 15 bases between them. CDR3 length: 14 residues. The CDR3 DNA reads TGTGCCAGCAGCTTGGACCCCGGCTTAGGTGGCTACACCTTC. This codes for CASSLDPGLGGYTF. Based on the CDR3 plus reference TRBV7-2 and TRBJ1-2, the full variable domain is GAGVSQSPSNKVTEKGKDVELRCDPISGHTALYWYRQSLGQGLEFLIYFQGNSAPDKSGLPSDRFSAERTGGSVSTLTIQRTQQEDSAVYLCASSLDPGLGGYTFGSGTRLTVV.

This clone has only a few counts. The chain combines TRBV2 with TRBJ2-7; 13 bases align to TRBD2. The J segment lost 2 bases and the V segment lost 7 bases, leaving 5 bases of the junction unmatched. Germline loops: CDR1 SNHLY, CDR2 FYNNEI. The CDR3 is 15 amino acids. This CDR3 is CASKGLAGKAYEQYF. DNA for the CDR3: TGTGCCAGCAAGGGACTAGCGGGGAAGGCCTACGAGCAGTACTTC.

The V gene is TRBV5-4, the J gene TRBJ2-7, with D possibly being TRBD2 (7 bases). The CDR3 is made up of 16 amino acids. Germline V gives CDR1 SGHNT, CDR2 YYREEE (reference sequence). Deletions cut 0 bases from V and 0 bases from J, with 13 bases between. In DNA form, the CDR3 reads TGTGCCAGCAGCTTGGAGGGGGGGGCGACCTCCTACGAGCAGTACTTC. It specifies CASSLEGGATSYEQYF.

CDR3 residues: CASSQDRTLQETQYF. The CDR3 region has the DNA TGTGCCAGCAGCCAAGATCGGACCCTGCAAGAGACCCAGTACTTC. This sequence joins TRBV3-1 (or the pseudogene TRBV3-2) and TRBJ2-5; D is uncertain. V dropped 0 bases and J dropped 2 bases, with 10 bases sitting between them. CDR1 is LGHDT and CDR2 is YNNKEL in the germline V gene (reference sequence). This CDR3 spans 15 amino acids.